A single sample is the source of the 32 T cell receptor beta chains below, sequenced in a study of vaccination and CD4 T cells after COVID-19. Treatment denoted: roughly ten-day PBMC culture with coronavirus spike peptide pools or control peptides (ViraFEST assay). The Oncomine TCR Beta short-read assay generated sequence data from the DNA of cultured CD4+ T cells. Via MiXCR, TCRdb re-called the PCR reads, giving one row per CDR3 protein. This sample has more than 10,000 distinct CDR3 sequences, with 45% to 50% found just once. The antigens of these receptors remain unknown. The sample was CD4+ T cells from blood, cultured in vitro. The receptors were gathered from a human donor who had recovered from COVID-19.

The chain joins TRBV6-1 to TRBJ2-7; the D is unclear. Trimming shortened V by 4 bases and J by 9 bases, and 25 bases separated the two germline ends. Per the germline V gene, CDR1 is MNHNS and CDR2 is SASEGT. This CDR3 is built from 16 residues. CDR3 protein: CASSGSLLRAERGQYF. The CDR3 coding sequence is TGTGCCAGCAGTGGATCCTTACTAAGGGCGGAACGAGGGCAGTACTTC.

The V call is TRBV2, the J call TRBJ1-6; a weak D match, TRBD1 (6 bases). The germline V gene has CDR1 SNHLY and CDR2 FYNNEI. The CDR3 loop spans 13 amino acids. Trimming removed 6 bases at V and 7 bases at J, with 10 bases between. CDR3 amino acids: CASREDSNSPLHF. The CDR3 DNA reads TGTGCCAGCAGAGAGGACAGCAATTCACCCCTCCACTTT.

This clonotype was counted between two and nine times. The chain is built from TRBV2 and TRBJ2-5; 11 nucleotides agree with TRBD2. This CDR3 spans 14 amino acids. The V gene end was trimmed by 6 bases and the J gene end by 5 bases; junction bases not matched to a gene: 5. Germline values: CDR1 SNHLY, CDR2 FYNNEI. Here the CDR3 DNA reads TGTGCCAGCAGAGGACTAGCGGGTGGGGAGACCCAGTACTTC. The encoded protein is CASRGLAGGETQYF.

V and J are TRBV20-1 and TRBJ2-1; 10 bases line up with TRBD2. Trimming at V came to 6 bases and at J to 7 bases, leaving 9 bases not matched to a gene. CDR1 and CDR2 (germline): DFQATT, SNEGSKA (reference sequence). The CDR3 runs 14 residues. The CDR3 reads CSATGAGLANEQFF. In DNA, the CDR3 is TGCAGTGCCACCGGGGCGGGACTAGCGAATGAGCAGTTCTTC.

V and J are TRBV5-1 and TRBJ2-4; 8 nucleotides line up with TRBD2. The CDR3 has 15 amino acids. V lost 2 bases to trimming and J lost 0 bases; unmatched junction nucleotides: 1. The germline gives CDR1 SGHRS, CDR2 YFSETQ. For the CDR3, the DNA is TGCGCCAGCAGCTTCCTAGCGGGAGCCAAAAACATTCAGTACTTC. Amino acids: CASSFLAGAKNIQYF. Based on the CDR3 plus reference TRBV5-1 and TRBJ2-4, the full variable domain is KAGVTQTPRYLIKTRGQQVTLSCSPISGHRSVSWYQQTPGQGLQFLFEYFSETQRNKGNFPGRFSGRQFSNSRSEMNVSTLELGDSALYLCASSFLAGAKNIQYFGAGTRLSVL.

The chain uses TRBV6-1 and TRBJ2-2; D assignment may be TRBD1 or TRBD2 (5 bases each). CDR3 length equals 15 residues. Between the trimmed V and J ends, which lost 4 bases and 4 bases, there was a span of 13 bases. The germline CDR1 and CDR2 sequences are MNHNS and SASEGT. The CDR3 loop reads CASSVRGAGTGELFF. CDR3 DNA: TGTGCCAGCAGTGTCCGGGGCGCGGGCACCGGGGAGCTGTTTTTT.

The rearrangement links TRBV21-1 to TRBJ2-1; TRBD1, as called in the table, went unchecked against the DNA. TRBV21-1 is an annotated pseudogene. There are 17 residues in the CDR3. CDR3 in amino acids: CARPRLFDRVPYNEQFF. CDR3 nucleotides: TGTGCCAGGCCACGGCTTTTCGACAGGGTCCCGTACAATGAGCAGTTCTTC.

The chain couples TRBV19 to TRBJ2-5, with 7 bases aligning to TRBD2. CDR1 LNHDA and CDR2 SQIVND come from the germline V gene (reference sequence). The CDR3 runs 15 residues. J lost 1 base, V lost 3 bases, and 5 bases had no gene match. The chain's CDR3 is CASSMMGGGQETQYF. DNA for the CDR3: TGTGCCAGTAGTATGATGGGCGGGGGCCAAGAGACCCAGTACTTC.

In its sample, this clonotype is medium-sized. This chain links TRBV4-2 with TRBJ1-4; a weak D match, TRBD1 (5 bases). The CDR3 spans 16 residues. From germline, CDR1 is LGHNA and CDR2 YNFKEQ. Trimming left V 1 base short and J 6 bases short, with 15 bases between. Here the CDR3 DNA reads TGTGCCAGCAGCCAAGTGAATGGGGGTAGGGATGAAAAACTGTTTTTT. Amino acid sequence: CASSQVNGGRDEKLFF.

This clonotype was counted a few times. This sequence joins TRBV19 and TRBJ1-1, with D uncertain. Trimming left V 1 base short and J 1 base short, with 7 bases between. CDR1 is LNHDA and CDR2 is SQIVND in the germline V gene (reference sequence). The CDR3 has 14 amino acids. The CDR3 loop reads CASSIVWRNTEAFF. The CDR3 DNA reads as TGTGCCAGTAGTATAGTTTGGCGGAACACTGAAGCTTTCTTT.

This chain links TRBV11-1 with TRBJ2-4; 7 positions match TRBD1. Per germline, CDR1 SGHAT and CDR2 FQDESV (reference sequence). CDR3 length: 16 residues. Trimming took 5 bases from V and 2 from J; bases not matched to a gene: 9. The CDR3 loop reads CASSPRDSLTKNIQYF. Here the CDR3 DNA reads TGTGCCAGCAGCCCCCGGGACAGTCTAACCAAAAACATTCAGTACTTC.

The chain carries TRBV11-2 and TRBJ2-3; a weak D match, TRBD2 (5 bases). The V gene lost 1 base and the J gene lost 4 bases, with 12 bases spanning the gap. CDR1 is SGHAT and CDR2 is FQNNGV in the germline V gene. The CDR3 contains 15 residues. CDR3 sequence: CASSLGGSGPDTQYF. The CDR3 region has the DNA TGTGCCAGCAGCTTAGGAGGGTCCGGCCCAGATACGCAGTATTTT.

This clonotype is a singleton in its sample. The gene calls are TRBV10-2 and TRBJ2-1, with TRBD2 identical over 11 bases. CDR3 length: 18 residues. Germline trimming cut 8 bases from V and 1 base from J; bases unmatched to any gene: 13. Germline values: CDR1 WSHSY, CDR2 SAAADI. The CDR3 nucleotides read TGCGCCAGCTTTCACGGGACTAGCGGTCCTCCATCCTACAATGAGCAGTTCTTC. This gives the protein CASFHGTSGPPSYNEQFF.

The CDR3 is CASRGRLINQPQHF. The CDR3 nucleotides are TGTGCCAGCAGGGGTCGGTTGATCAATCAGCCCCAGCATTTT. The rearrangement joins TRBV6-2 or TRBV6-3 to TRBJ1-5, with D unresolved. The CDR3 contains 14 residues. Germline V gene sequence: CDR1 MNHEY, CDR2 SVGEGT. V was pared by 6 bases and J by 3 bases, with 12 bases between.

The chain couples TRBV21-1 to TRBJ2-5; the table's D call of TRBD1 was not tested on the DNA. TRBV21-1 is a documented pseudogene. The length of the CDR3 is 15 residues. This CDR3 reads CASSKGMDNQETQYF. The CDR3, as DNA: TGTGCCAGCAGCAAAGGTATGGACAACCAAGAGACCCAGTACTTC.

The chain is built from TRBV5-1 and TRBJ2-6; TRBD1 matches 9 bases. The V segment lost 7 bases and the J segment 3 bases; nucleotides outside the gene matches: 5. Germline-derived CDR1 and CDR2 are SGHRS and YFSETQ. The CDR3 is made up of 15 amino acids. CDR3 in DNA: TGCGCCAGCCGGGACAGGGTCGTTGGGGCCAACGTCCTGACTTTC. Translation: CASRDRVVGANVLTF.

This chain links TRBV18 with TRBJ2-1, with 7 bases aligning to TRBD2. The CDR3 contains 15 residues. Losses at the gene ends were 2 bases for V and 9 bases for J; bases not matched to a gene: 10. Per germline, CDR1 KGHSH and CDR2 LQKENI. DNA for the CDR3: TGTGCCAGCTCACCAACTAGGGGAGGACTAGGTGAGCAGTTCTTC. This sequence encodes CASSPTRGGLGEQFF.

This clonotype was seen more than once but under ten times. This rearrangement joins TRBV19 to TRBJ2-7; 8 nucleotides line up with TRBD1. Losses at the gene ends were 5 bases for V and 3 bases for J; bases not matched to a gene: 3. Per germline, CDR1 LNHDA and CDR2 SQIVND (reference sequence). This CDR3 region has 13 residues. CDR3 nucleotide sequence: TGTGCCAGTAGTCTGGGACAGGTCTACGAGCAGTACTTC. This sequence encodes CASSLGQVYEQYF.

V and J are TRBV28 and TRBJ2-7; the D is unclear. This CDR3 region has 18 residues. With 3 bases removed from V and 5 bases from J, the gap between germline ends came to 26 bases. Looked up from germline, CDR1 is MDHEN and CDR2 is SYDVKM. The CDR3 sequence is CASSFRPVVSVRIHEQYF. In nucleotides, the CDR3 is TGTGCCAGCAGTTTTCGCCCGGTGGTCTCCGTACGTATTCACGAGCAGTACTTC.

CDR3 loop: CASLGTPGLSYEQYF. Here the CDR3 DNA reads TGTGCCAGCTTGGGGACACCGGGACTCTCCTACGAGCAGTACTTC. This chain connects TRBV12-3 or TRBV12-4 to TRBJ2-7; D assignment may be TRBD1 or TRBD2 (6 bases each). This CDR3 has 15 amino acids. The V end lost 8 bases, the J end lost 0 bases, and 17 bases lay between the germline ends.

The chain recombines TRBV5-4 with TRBJ1-2, with D uncertain. V lost 7 bases to trimming and J lost 4 bases, with 14 bases between them. This CDR3 has 13 residues. Germline CDR1 and CDR2: SGHNT and YYREEE (reference sequence). CDR3 in DNA: TGTGCCAGCTCGGGTATAGACATCTATGGCTACACCTTC. Residues: CASSGIDIYGYTF.

This clonotype is a singleton in its sample. This chain connects TRBV9 to TRBJ1-4, with D hard to call. CDR3 size: 14 residues. Per germline, CDR1 SGDLS and CDR2 YYNGEE. V lost 2 bases to trimming and J lost 7 bases, with 12 bases between them. CDR3 sequence reads: CASSVGPGGEKLFF. The DNA of the CDR3 is TGTGCCAGCAGCGTCGGGCCAGGCGGTGAAAAACTGTTTTTT. The full variable domain, in which reference TRBV9 and TRBJ1-4 provide the parts outside the CDR3, is DSGVTQTPKHLITATGQRVTLRCSPRSGDLSVYWYQQSLDQGLQFLIQYYNGEERAKGNILERFSAQQFPDLHSELNLSSLELGDSALYFCASSVGPGGEKLFFGSGTQLSVL.

This clonotype has a handful of counts. This chain connects TRBV27 to TRBJ1-5; D perhaps matches TRBD1 (5 bases). This CDR3 is built from 14 residues. V was trimmed by 9 bases and J by 9 bases, leaving 21 bases between them. Per the germline V gene, CDR1 is MNHEY and CDR2 is SMNVEV (reference sequence). CDR3 residues: CARGDPERARPQHF. CDR3 in DNA: TGTGCCAGAGGGGACCCCGAAAGGGCTAGGCCCCAGCATTTT.

V is TRBV2 and J is TRBJ1-2; D gene unclear. The germline V gene has CDR1 SNHLY and CDR2 FYNNEI. The CDR3 has 13 amino acids. V shed 4 bases and J shed 2 bases, with 8 bases lying between them. CDR3 sequence (DNA): TGTGCCAGCAGTGGTTGGCAAAACTATGGCTACACCTTC. It encodes CASSGWQNYGYTF.

This clonotype was seen a single time. The J gene is TRBJ1-1, the V gene TRBV5-1; 10 nucleotides align to TRBD1. The germline V gene has CDR1 SGHRS and CDR2 YFSETQ. This CDR3 contains 16 residues. V shed 4 bases and J 1 base; nucleotides not matched to a gene: 7. CDR3 coding DNA: TGCGCCAGCAGCGGGAGGACAGGGGGACCGAACACTGAAGCTTTCTTT. This codes for CASSGRTGGPNTEAFF. Combining the CDR3 with reference TRBV5-1 and TRBJ1-1 gives the whole variable domain KAGVTQTPRYLIKTRGQQVTLSCSPISGHRSVSWYQQTPGQGLQFLFEYFSETQRNKGNFPGRFSGRQFSNSRSEMNVSTLELGDSALYLCASSGRTGGPNTEAFFGQGTRLTVV.

J is TRBJ2-7 and V is TRBV6-2 or TRBV6-3; 10 bases are shared with TRBD2. CDR1 and CDR2 (germline): MNHEY, SVGEGT. The CDR3 has 15 residues. Trimming removed 0 bases from V and 2 bases from J; junction bases left unmatched: 1. CDR3 DNA sequence: TGTGCCAGCAGTTACTCGCTAGCGGGAGCCTACGAGCAGTACTTC. Protein sequence: CASSYSLAGAYEQYF.

This rearrangement joins TRBV5-5 to TRBJ2-1; D unclear. Trimming cost V 4 bases and J 7 bases, with 15 bases left between them. CDR3 length: 14 residues. CDR1 SGHKS and CDR2 YYEKEE come from the germline V gene (reference sequence). The CDR3, as DNA: TGTGCCAGCAGCCCCGGTTGGTCTGGGAATGAGCAGTTCTTC. It translates to CASSPGWSGNEQFF. The variable domain in full, with the rest retrieved from reference TRBV5-5 and TRBJ2-1, is DAGVTQSPTHLIKTRGQQVTLRCSPISGHKSVSWYQQVLGQGPQFIFQYYEKEERGRGNFPDRFSARQFPNYSSELNVNALLLGDSALYLCASSPGWSGNEQFFGPGTRLTVL.

This clonotype was counted a few times. The rearrangement joins TRBV20-1 to TRBJ2-2; D remains unclear. Trimming removed 1 base from V and 3 bases from J, with 6 bases in between. Per germline, CDR1 DFQATT and CDR2 SNEGSKA (reference sequence). This CDR3 spans 13 amino acids. This chain's CDR3 is CSARGLYTGELFF. The DNA of the CDR3 is TGCAGTGCTAGAGGCTTATACACCGGGGAGCTGTTTTTT.

The chain has TRBV24-1 and TRBJ2-2; TRBD2 aligns across 7 bases. Trimming at V came to 5 bases and at J to 6 bases, leaving 5 bases not matched to a gene. This CDR3 has 14 amino acids. Germline CDR1 and CDR2: KGHDR and SFDVKD. As DNA, the CDR3 is TGTGCCACCAGTGTGGGACTAAAGTCCGGGGAGCTGTTTTTT. Translation gives CATSVGLKSGELFF.

The chain couples TRBV7-9 to TRBJ1-1; 10 nucleotides match TRBD1. Germline V gives CDR1 SEHNR, CDR2 FQNEAQ (reference sequence). The CDR3 is made up of 15 amino acids. V lost 6 bases, J lost 12 bases, and 16 bases stayed unmatched. CDR3 bases: TGTGCCAGCAGGCCAAAGGGCGGGGACAGGGGTCGATCTTTCTTT. Protein: CASRPKGGDRGRSFF.

In DNA, the CDR3 is TGTGCCAGCAACCGGCTGGCCGGCGGGGAGCTGTTTTTT. Protein product: CASNRLAGGELFF. The chain is built from TRBV12-3 or TRBV12-4 and TRBJ2-2; no clear D. CDR3 length: 13 amino acids. V was cut by 7 bases and J by 7 bases, with 13 bases left in between.

In nucleotides, the CDR3 is TGTGCCAGCAGAGGGACAGGGCGGGACACCGGGGAGCTGTTTTTT. Translating it yields CASRGTGRDTGELFF. The V gene is TRBV3-1, the J gene TRBJ2-2, with 9 bases matching TRBD1. Germline CDR1 is LGHDT and CDR2 is YNNKEL (reference sequence). The CDR3 has 15 residues. Trimming cost V 6 bases and J 3 bases; bases outside gene matches: 5.